The entry that follows covers one T cell receptor beta chain sequence. The V end was cut by 6 bases, the J end by 3 bases, with 17 bases between. CDR3 length: 15 residues. Germline V gene data show CDR1 as SNHLY and CDR2 as FYNNEI. This PCR relied on a set of 60 Vbeta primers and 13 Jbeta primers. The data were produced by immunoSEQ multiplex PCR, yet TCRdb's version contains in-frame clones alone and is incomplete. The table includes about 160,000 clones, around 76% detected once. The sample belongs to a study of cytomegalovirus exposure and HLA in healthy donors. The clonotype was recovered from a girl aged 5 to 17 in good health and CMV-seropositive. Sequenced material: PBMCs. The gene calls are TRBV2 and TRBJ1-2, with D possibly TRBD1 on 6 matching bases. The CDR3 reads CASSEREGEDYGYTF. CDR3 nucleotides: TGTGCCAGCAGCGAGCGGGAGGGGGAGGACTATGGCTACACCTTC.